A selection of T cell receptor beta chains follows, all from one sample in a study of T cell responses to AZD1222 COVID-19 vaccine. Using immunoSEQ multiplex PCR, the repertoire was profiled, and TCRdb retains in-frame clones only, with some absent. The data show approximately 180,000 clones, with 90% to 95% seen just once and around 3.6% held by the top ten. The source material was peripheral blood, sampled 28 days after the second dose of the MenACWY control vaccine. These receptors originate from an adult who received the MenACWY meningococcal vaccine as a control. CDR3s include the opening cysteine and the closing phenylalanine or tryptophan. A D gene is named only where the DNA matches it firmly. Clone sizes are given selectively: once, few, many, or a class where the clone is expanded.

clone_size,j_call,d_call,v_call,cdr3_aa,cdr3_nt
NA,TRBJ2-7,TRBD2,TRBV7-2,CASSLTSDSYEQYF,TGTGCCAGCAGCCTTACTAGCGACTCCTACGAGCAGTACTTC
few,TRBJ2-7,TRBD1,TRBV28,CASSRPGTEYEQYF,TGTGCCAGCAGTCGCCCCGGGACAGAGTACGAGCAGTACTTC
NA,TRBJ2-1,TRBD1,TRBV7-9,CASSLGTGGPGEQFF,TGTGCCAGCAGCCTCGGGACAGGGGGCCCAGGGGAGCAGTTCTTC
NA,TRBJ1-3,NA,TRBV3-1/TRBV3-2,CASSQGSHPGNTIYF,TGTGCCAGCAGCCAAGGTAGTCACCCTGGAAACACCATATATTTT
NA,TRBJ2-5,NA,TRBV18,CASSPSETQYF,TGTGCCAGCTCACCGAGCGAGACCCAGTACTTC
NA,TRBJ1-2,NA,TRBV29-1,CSVEQARGYTF,TGCAGCGTTGAACAAGCGCGGGGCTACACCTTC
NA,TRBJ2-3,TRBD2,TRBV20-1,CSASEVLAGIADTQYF,TGCAGTGCTAGTGAGGTGCTAGCGGGAATCGCAGATACGCAGTATTTT
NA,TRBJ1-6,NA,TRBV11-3,CASSLRGDNSPLHF,TGTGCCAGCAGCTTAAGAGGGGACAATTCACCCCTCCACTTT
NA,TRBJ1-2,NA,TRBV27,CASSLRGVGGYTF,TGTGCCAGCAGTTTACGGGGGGTAGGTGGCTACACCTTC
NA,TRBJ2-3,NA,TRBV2,CASWRGPPTDTQYF,TGTGCCAGCTGGCGGGGGCCCCCCACAGATACGCAGTATTTT
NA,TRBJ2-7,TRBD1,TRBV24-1,CATSRQGYEQYF,TGTGCCACCAGTCGACAGGGCTACGAGCAGTACTTC
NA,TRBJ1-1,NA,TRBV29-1,CSAAGTLGTEAFF,TGCAGCGCCGCCGGGACCCTGGGCACTGAAGCTTTCTTT
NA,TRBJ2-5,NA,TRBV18,CASSPLGGTQETQYF,TGTGCCAGCTCACCCCTTGGGGGGACCCAAGAGACCCAGTACTTC
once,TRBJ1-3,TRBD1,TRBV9,CASSVGQGNGNTIYF,TGTGCCAGCAGCGTTGGACAGGGGAATGGAAACACCATATATTTT
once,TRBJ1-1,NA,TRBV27,CAIGRGSEAFF,TGTGCCATTGGTCGGGGGTCTGAAGCTTTCTTT
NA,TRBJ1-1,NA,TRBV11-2,CASSQSWMNTEAFF,TGTGCCAGCAGCCAGAGCTGGATGAACACTGAAGCTTTCTTT
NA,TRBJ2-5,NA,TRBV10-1,CASAERETQYF,TGCGCCAGCGCGGAGAGGGAGACCCAGTACTTC
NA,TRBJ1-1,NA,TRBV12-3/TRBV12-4,CASSFSGNTEAFF,TGTGCCAGCAGTTTCTCGGGGAACACTGAAGCTTTCTTT
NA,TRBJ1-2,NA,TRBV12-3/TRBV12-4,CASSLGVGYTF,TGTGCCAGCAGCCTGGGGGTTGGCTACACCTTC
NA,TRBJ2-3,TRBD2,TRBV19,CASSTLAGGTTDTQYF,TGTGCCAGTAGTACCCTAGCGGGAGGGACCACAGATACGCAGTATTTT
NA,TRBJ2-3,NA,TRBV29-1,CSAPAAGQYADTQYF,TGCAGCGCCCCGGCAGCGGGACAGTATGCAGATACGCAGTATTTT
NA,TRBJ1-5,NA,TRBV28,CASSSGNDQPQHF,TGTGCCAGCAGTTCCGGGAACGATCAGCCCCAGCATTTT
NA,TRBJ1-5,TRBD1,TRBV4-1,CASSQLGTGELAANQPQHF,TGCGCCAGCAGCCAATTAGGCACAGGGGAACTCGCGGCCAATCAGCCCCAGCATTTT
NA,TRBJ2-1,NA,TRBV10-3,CAISESKSQVNEQFF,TGTGCCATCAGTGAGTCGAAATCCCAAGTCAATGAGCAGTTCTTC
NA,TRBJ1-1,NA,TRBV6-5,CASIKEGGRSEAFF,TGTGCCAGCATCAAGGAGGGGGGGCGCTCTGAAGCTTTCTTT
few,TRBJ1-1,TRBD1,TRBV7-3,CASSLSPTGANTEAFF,TGTGCCAGCAGCTTATCCCCGACAGGGGCGAACACTGAAGCTTTCTTT
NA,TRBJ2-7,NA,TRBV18,CASSRVGEQYF,TGTGCCAGCTCACGGGTTGGGGAGCAGTACTTC
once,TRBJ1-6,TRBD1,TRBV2,CATRVGTDGSPLHF,TGTGCCACCAGGGTAGGGACAGATGGTTCACCCCTCCACTTT
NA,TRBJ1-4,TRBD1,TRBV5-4,CASSPTGDPTNEKLFF,TGTGCCAGCAGTCCTACAGGGGACCCAACTAATGAAAAACTGTTTTTT
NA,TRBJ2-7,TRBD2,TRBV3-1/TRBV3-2,CASSRTSGRVFGEQYF,TGTGCCAGCAGCCGAACTAGCGGGAGGGTATTTGGAGAGCAGTACTTC
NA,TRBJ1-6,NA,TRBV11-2,CASSFSQGSLGSPLHF,TGTGCCAGCAGCTTCTCACAGGGCTCCCTGGGGTCACCCCTCCACTTT
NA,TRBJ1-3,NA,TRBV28,CASSALNGNTIYF,TGTGCCAGCAGTGCCCTTAATGGAAACACCATATATTTT
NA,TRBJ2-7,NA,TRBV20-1,CSASSSKGHYEQYF,TGCAGTGCTAGTTCATCGAAGGGGCACTACGAGCAGTACTTC
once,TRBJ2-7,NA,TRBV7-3,CASSPIPAGSYEQYF,TGTGCCAGCAGCCCCATTCCCGCAGGCTCCTACGAGCAGTACTTC
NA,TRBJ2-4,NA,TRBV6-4,CASSEQGGNIQYF,TGTGCCAGCAGTGAGCAGGGGGGAAACATTCAGTACTTC
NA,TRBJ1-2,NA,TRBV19,CASSRQLSSYGYTF,TGTGCCAGTAGCCGACAGCTCAGTAGCTATGGCTACACCTTC
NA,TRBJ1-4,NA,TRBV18,CASSRQSGVSEKLFF,TGTGCCAGCTCACGGCAATCGGGGGTCAGTGAAAAACTGTTTTTT
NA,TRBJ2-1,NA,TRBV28,CASSFDNEQFF,TGTGCCAGCAGTTTTGATAATGAGCAGTTCTTC
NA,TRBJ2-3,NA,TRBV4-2,CASSRASGADTQYF,TGTGCCAGCAGCCGTGCGAGCGGAGCAGATACGCAGTATTTT
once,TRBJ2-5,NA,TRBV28,CASSLGGTQYF,TGTGCCAGCAGTTTGGGTGGGACCCAGTACTTC
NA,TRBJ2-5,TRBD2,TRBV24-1,CATSDLGAGGPGETQYF,TGTGCCACCAGTGATTTGGGAGCGGGAGGGCCCGGGGAGACCCAGTACTTC
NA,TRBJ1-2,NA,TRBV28,CASTPGRSYGYTF,TGTGCCAGCACTCCAGGGAGGTCCTATGGCTACACCTTC
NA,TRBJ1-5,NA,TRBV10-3,CAINQPGVRNQPQHF,TGTGCCATCAATCAGCCAGGGGTTCGCAATCAGCCCCAGCATTTT
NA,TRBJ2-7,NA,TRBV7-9,CASSARGTNYEQYF,TGTGCCAGCAGCGCACGGGGGACAAACTACGAGCAGTACTTC
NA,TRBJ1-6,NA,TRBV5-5,CASSLEPSGSSYNSPLHF,TGTGCCAGCAGCTTGGAACCCTCAGGGAGCTCCTATAATTCACCCCTCCACTTT
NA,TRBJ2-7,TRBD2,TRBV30,CAWSVKGGPYYEQYF,TGTGCCTGGAGTGTTAAGGGAGGGCCTTACTACGAGCAGTACTTC